This T cell receptor (beta chain) was sequenced for a study of ipilimumab plus nivolumab after autologous stem cell transplantation. Across the study: Median doses per patient: 5 ipilimumab, 7 or 8 nivolumab. The DLBCL group included primary refractory and relapsed cases.

The ends were cut back, 3 bases at V and 5 bases at J, with 13 bases in the middle. The CDR3 is made up of 14 amino acids. From germline, CDR1 is SGHAT and CDR2 FQNNGV. Ipilimumab, 1 mg/kg, started 14 to 28 days after autologous transplant. Dosing: nivolumab 3 mg/kg IV, weeks 1, 4, 7, 10, then every two weeks to week 26. TCRdb's copy holds only in-frame clones and misses some; the assay was immunoSEQ multiplex PCR. This repertoire shows 15,000 to 20,000 clones, about 80% found once; its top ten account for around 23%. The chain couples TRBV11-2 to TRBJ1-1, with D uncertain. Sample: PBMCs, taken in a trial of ipilimumab plus nivolumab as post-transplant consolidation. This receptor was taken from a male donor with diffuse large B-cell lymphoma. In DNA form, the CDR3 reads TGTGCCAGCAGCTTTAGTCAAGGGTTGACTGAAGCTTTCTTT. Translation: CASSFSQGLTEAFF.